This TCR beta chain was profiled in a study of blood T cell repertoires in COVID-19. Germline V gives CDR1 SGHTA, CDR2 FQGNSA. Germline trimming cut 2 bases from V and 5 bases from J; bases unmatched to any gene: 3. This CDR3 comprises 15 residues. This clone came up once. Authors' data handling: Estimated nucleated cell counts came from reference gene primer amplification. This table comes from immunoSEQ multiplex PCR, and its TCRdb copy is limited to in-frame clones, with some not included. Clonal size and the V and J genes are those of that table, whereas D and trimming came from the DNA. Of approximately 200,000 clones in the sample, 75% to 90% were seen once.

Sequencing input: peripheral blood. This rearrangement joins TRBV7-2 to TRBJ2-3, with TRBD1 matching 11 bases. The clonotype comes from a man in his sixties with acute or convalescent COVID-19. The CDR3 DNA reads TGTGCCAGCAGCTTAATGGACAGGGGGCTAGATACGCAGTATTTT. It encodes CASSLMDRGLDTQYF.